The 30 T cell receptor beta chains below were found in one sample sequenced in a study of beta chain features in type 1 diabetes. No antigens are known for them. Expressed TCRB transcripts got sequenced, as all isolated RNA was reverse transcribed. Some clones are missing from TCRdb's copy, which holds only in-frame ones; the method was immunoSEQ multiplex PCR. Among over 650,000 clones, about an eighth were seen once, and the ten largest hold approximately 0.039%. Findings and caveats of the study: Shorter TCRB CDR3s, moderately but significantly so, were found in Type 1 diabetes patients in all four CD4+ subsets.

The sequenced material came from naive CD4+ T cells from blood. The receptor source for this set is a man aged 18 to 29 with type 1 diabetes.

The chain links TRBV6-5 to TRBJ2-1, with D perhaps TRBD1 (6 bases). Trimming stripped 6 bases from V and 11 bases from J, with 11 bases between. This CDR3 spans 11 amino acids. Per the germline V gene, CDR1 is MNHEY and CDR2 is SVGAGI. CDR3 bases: TGTGCCAGCAGCCAACAGGGTCAGCAGTTCTTC. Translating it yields CASSQQGQQFF.

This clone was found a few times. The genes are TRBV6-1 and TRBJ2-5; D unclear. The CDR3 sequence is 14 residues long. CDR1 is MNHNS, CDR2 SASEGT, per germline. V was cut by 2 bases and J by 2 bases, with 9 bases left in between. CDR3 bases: TGTGCCAGCAGTGAACAGGCTCATCAAGAGACCCAGTACTTC. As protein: CASSEQAHQETQYF.

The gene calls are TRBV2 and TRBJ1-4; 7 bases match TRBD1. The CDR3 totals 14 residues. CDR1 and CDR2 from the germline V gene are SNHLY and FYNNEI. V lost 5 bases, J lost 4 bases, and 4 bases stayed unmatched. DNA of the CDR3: TGTGCCAGCAGTAGACAGGGACATAATGAAAAACTGTTTTTT. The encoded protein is CASSRQGHNEKLFF.

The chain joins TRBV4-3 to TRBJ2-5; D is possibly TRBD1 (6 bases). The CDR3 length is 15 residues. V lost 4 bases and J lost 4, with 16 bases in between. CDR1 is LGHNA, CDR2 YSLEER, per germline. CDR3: CASSPQGSMVETQYF. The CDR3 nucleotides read TGCGCCAGCAGCCCTCAGGGGTCTATGGTAGAGACCCAGTACTTC.

The CDR3 DNA is TGTGCCAGCAGTTCCACCGACAGGGCTGGCTACACCTTC. It codes for CASSSTDRAGYTF. J is TRBJ1-2 and V is TRBV28, with TRBD1 matching 7 bases. The CDR3 is made up of 13 amino acids. Germline lookup yields CDR1 MDHEN and CDR2 SYDVKM. J lost 7 bases, V lost 4 bases, and 6 bases had no gene match.

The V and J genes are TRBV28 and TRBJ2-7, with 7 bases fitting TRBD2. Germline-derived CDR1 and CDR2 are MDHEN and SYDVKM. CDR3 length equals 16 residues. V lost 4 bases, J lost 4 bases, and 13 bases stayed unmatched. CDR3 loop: CASSSPRQGLQYEQYF. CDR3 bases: TGTGCCAGCAGTTCCCCAAGGCAGGGACTACAGTACGAGCAGTACTTC.

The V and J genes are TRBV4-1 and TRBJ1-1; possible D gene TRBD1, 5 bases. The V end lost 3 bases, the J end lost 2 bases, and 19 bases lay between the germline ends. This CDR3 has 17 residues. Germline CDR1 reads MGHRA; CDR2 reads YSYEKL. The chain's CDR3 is CASSQAPFEGTNTEAFF. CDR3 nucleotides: TGCGCCAGCAGCCAGGCCCCATTCGAGGGGACTAACACTGAAGCTTTCTTT.

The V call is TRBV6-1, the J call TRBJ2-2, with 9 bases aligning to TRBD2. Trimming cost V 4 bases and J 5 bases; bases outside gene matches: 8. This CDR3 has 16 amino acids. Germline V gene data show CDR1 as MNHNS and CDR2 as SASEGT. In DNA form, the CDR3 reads TGTGCCAGCAGTGGCCTAGCGGGGAGGGATACCGGGGAGCTGTTTTTT. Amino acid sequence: CASSGLAGRDTGELFF.

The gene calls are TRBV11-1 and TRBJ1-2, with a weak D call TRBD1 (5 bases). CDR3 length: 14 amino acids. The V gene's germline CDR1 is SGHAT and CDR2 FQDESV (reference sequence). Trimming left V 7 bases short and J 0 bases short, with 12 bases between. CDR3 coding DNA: TGTGCCAGCACCGGGACGGCTTCTAACTATGGCTACACCTTC. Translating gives CASTGTASNYGYTF.

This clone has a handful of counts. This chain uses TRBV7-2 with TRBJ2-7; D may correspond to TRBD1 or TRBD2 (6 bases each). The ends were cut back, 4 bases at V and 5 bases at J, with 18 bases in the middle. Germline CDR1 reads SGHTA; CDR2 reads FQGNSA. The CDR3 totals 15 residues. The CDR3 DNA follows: TGTGCCAGCAGCTACCCGGGCTCGGGGGCACACGAGCAGTACTTC. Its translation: CASSYPGSGAHEQYF.

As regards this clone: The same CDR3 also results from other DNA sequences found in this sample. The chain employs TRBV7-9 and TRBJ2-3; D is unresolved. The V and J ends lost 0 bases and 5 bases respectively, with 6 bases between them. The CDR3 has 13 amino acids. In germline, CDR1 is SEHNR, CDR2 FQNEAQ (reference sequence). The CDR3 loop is CASSLAPGDTQYF. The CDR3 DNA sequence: TGTGCCAGCAGCTTAGCGCCGGGAGATACGCAGTATTTT.

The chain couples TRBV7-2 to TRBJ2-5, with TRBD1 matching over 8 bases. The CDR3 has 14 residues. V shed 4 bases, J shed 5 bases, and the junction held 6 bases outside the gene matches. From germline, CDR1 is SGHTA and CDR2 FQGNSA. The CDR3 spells CASSSDRAWETQYF. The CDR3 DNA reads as TGTGCCAGCAGCTCGGACAGGGCTTGGGAGACCCAGTACTTC.

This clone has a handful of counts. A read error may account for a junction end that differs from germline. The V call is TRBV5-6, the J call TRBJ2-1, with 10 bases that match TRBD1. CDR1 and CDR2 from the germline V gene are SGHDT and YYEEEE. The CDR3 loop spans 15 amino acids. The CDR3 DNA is TGTGCCAGCAGCTCGTTGGGACAGGGGCCTCCTAGAGAAATCTTC. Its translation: CASSSLGQGPPREIF.

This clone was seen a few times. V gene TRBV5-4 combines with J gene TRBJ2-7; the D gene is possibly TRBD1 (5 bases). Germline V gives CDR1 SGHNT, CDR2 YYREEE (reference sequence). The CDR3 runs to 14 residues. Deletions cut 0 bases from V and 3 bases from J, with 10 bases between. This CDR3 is CASSLDGQGYEQYF. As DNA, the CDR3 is TGTGCCAGCAGCTTGGATGGGCAGGGCTACGAGCAGTACTTC.

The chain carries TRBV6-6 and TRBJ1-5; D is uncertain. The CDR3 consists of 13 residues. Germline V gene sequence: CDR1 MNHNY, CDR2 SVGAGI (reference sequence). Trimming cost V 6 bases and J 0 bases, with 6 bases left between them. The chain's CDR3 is CASSLISNQPQHF. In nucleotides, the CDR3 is TGTGCCAGCAGCCTCATTAGCAATCAGCCCCAGCATTTT.

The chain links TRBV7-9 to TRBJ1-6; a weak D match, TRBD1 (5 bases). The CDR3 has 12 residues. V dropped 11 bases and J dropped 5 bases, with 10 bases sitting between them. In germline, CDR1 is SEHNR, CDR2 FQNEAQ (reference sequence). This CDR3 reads CAGRDHNSPLHF. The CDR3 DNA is TGTGCCGGCCGGGACCATAATTCACCCCTCCACTTT. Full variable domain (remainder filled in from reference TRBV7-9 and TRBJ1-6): DTGVSQNPRHKITKRGQNVTFRCDPISEHNRLYWYRQTLGQGPEFLTYFQNEAQLEKSRLLSDRFSAERPKGSFSTLEIQRTEQGDSAMYLCAGRDHNSPLHFGNGTRLTVT.

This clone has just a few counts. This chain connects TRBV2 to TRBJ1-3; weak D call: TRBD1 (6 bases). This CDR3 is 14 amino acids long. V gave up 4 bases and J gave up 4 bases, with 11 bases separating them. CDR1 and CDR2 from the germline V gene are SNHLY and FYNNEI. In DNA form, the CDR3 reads TGTGCCAGCAGTGGGCAGGGGAACGGAAACACCATATATTTT. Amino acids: CASSGQGNGNTIYF. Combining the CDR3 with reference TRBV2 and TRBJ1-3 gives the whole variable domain EPEVTQTPSHQVTQMGQEVILRCVPISNHLYFYWYRQILGQKVEFLVSFYNNEISEKSEIFDDQFSVERPDGSNFTLKIRSTKLEDSAMYFCASSGQGNGNTIYFGEGSWLTVV.

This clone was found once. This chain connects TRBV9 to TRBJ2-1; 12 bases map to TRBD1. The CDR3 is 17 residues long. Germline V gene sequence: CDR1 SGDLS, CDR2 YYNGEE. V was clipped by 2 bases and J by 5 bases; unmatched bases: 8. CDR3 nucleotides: TGTGCCAGCAGCGTGGGACAGGGGGCGTTGGTAAACAATGAGCAGTTCTTC. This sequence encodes CASSVGQGALVNNEQFF.

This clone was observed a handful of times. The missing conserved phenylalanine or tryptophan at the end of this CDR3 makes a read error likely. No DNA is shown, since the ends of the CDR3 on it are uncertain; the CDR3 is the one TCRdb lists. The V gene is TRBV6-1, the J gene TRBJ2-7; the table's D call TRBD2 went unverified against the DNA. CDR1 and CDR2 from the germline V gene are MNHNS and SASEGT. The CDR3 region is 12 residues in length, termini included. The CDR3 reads CASSEETSRVWA.

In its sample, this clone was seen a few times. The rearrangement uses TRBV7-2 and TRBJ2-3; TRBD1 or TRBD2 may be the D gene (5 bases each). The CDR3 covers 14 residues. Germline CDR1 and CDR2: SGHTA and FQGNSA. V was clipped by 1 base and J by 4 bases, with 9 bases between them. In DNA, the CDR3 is TGTGCCAGCAGCTTAGGGGGGAGCGCAGATACGCAGTATTTT. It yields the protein CASSLGGSADTQYF.

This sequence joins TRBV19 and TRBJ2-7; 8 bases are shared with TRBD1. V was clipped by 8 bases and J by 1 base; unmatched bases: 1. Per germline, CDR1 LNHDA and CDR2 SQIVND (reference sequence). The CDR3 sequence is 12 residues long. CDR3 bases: TGTGCCAGTGGGGACAGGTCCTACGAGCAGTACTTC. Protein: CASGDRSYEQYF.

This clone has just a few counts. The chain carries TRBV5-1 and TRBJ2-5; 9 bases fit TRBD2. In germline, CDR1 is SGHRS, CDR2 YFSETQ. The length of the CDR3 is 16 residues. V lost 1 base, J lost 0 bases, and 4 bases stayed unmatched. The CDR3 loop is CASSLRLAEYQETQYF. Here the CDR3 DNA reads TGCGCCAGCAGCTTGAGACTAGCGGAGTACCAAGAGACCCAGTACTTC.

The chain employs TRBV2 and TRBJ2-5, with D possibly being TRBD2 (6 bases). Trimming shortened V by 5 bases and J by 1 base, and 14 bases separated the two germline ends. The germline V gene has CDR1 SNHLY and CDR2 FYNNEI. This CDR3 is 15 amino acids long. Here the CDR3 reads CASSPHSSVQETQYF. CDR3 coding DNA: TGTGCCAGCAGTCCCCATTCTAGCGTCCAAGAGACCCAGTACTTC.

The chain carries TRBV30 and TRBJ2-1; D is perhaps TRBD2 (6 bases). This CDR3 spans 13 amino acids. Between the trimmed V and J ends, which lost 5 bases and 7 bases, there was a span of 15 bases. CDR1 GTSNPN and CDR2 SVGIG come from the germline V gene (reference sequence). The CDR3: CAWAPGGNNEQFF. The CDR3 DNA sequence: TGTGCCTGGGCACCGGGCGGGAATAATGAGCAGTTCTTC.

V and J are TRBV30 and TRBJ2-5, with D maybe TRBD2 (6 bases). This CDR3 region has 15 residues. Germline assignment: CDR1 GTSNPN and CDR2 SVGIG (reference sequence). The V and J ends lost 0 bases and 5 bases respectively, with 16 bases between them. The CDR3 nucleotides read TGTGCCTGGAGTGTGTCGGCAGGGAGGTCGGAGACCCAGTACTTC. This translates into CAWSVSAGRSETQYF.

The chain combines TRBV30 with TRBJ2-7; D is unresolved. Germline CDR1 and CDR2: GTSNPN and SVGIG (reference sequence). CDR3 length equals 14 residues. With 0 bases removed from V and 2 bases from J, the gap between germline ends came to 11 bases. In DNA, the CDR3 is TGTGCCTGGAGTGTTTTGCACGGAACCTACGAGCAGTACTTC. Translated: CAWSVLHGTYEQYF.

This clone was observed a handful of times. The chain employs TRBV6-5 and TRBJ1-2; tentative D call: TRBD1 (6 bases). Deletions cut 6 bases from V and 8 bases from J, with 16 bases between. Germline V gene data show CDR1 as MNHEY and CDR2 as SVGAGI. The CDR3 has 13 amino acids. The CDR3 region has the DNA TGTGCCAGCAGAGTGAAGGGGGAGCAGGGCTACACCTTC. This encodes CASRVKGEQGYTF.

The CDR3 region is CASSVEGGGMSEQYF. CDR3 nucleotide sequence: TGTGCCAGCAGCGTAGAGGGCGGGGGCATGAGCGAGCAGTACTTC. The chain has TRBV9 and TRBJ2-7, with a possible D match to TRBD2 (7 bases). V was shortened by 0 bases and J by 6 bases, with 16 bases between the two germline ends. Germline CDR1 and CDR2: SGDLS and YYNGEE. This CDR3 is 15 amino acids long.

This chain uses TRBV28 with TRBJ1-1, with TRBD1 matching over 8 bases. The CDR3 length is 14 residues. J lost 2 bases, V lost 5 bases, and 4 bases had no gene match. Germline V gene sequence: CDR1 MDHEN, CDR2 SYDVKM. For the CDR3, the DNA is TGTGCCAGCAGTGCTGGACAGGGCAACACTGAAGCTTTCTTT. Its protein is CASSAGQGNTEAFF.

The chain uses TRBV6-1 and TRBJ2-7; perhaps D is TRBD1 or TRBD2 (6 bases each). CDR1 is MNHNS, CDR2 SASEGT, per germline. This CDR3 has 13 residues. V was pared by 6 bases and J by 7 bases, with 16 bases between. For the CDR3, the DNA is TGTGCCAGCAGATTACAGGGACTGAGTGAGCAGTACTTC. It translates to CASRLQGLSEQYF.